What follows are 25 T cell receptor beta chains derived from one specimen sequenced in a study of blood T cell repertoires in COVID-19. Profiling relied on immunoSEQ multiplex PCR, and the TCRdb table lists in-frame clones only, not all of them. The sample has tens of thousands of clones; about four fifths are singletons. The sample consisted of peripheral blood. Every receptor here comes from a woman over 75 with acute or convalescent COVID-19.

CDR3 sequence reads: CAISPGQNTEAFF. CDR3 nucleotides: TGTGCCATCAGCCCGGGACAGAACACTGAAGCTTTCTTT. The V gene is TRBV10-3, the J gene TRBJ1-1, with D possibly being TRBD1 (6 bases). CDR1 is ENHRY, CDR2 SYGVKD, per germline. The length of the CDR3 is 13 residues. Trimming pared 6 bases from V and 1 base from J, leaving 9 bases between.

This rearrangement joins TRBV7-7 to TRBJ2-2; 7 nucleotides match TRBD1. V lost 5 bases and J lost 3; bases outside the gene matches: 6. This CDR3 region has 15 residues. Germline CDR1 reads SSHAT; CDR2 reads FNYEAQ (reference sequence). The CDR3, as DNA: TGTGCCAGCAGCCTTGGGGACAGTTACACCGGGGAGCTGTTTTTT. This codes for CASSLGDSYTGELFF.

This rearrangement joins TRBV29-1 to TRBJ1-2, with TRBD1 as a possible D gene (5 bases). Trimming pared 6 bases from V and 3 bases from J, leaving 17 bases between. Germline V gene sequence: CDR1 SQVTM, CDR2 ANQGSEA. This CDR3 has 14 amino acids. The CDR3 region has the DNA TGCAGCGTGGGAACCAGGGTGGCCGACTATGGCTACACCTTC. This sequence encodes CSVGTRVADYGYTF.

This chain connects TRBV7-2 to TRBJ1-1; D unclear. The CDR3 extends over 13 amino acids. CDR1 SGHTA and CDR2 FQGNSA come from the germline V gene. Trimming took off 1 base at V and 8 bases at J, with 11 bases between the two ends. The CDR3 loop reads CASSLVNGVEAFF. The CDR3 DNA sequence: TGTGCCAGCAGCTTAGTGAACGGGGTGGAAGCTTTCTTT.

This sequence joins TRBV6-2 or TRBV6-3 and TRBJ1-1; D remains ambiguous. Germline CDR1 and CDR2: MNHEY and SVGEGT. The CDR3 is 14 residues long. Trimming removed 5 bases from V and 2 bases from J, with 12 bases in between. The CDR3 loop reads CASSPASRNTEAFF. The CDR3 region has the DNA TGTGCCAGCAGTCCCGCCTCCAGAAACACTGAAGCTTTCTTT.

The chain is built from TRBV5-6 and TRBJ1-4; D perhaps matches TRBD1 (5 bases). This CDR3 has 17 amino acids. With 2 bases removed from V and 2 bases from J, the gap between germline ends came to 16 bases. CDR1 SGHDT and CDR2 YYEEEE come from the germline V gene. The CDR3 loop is CASSFGQGSPTNEKLFF. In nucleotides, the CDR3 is TGTGCCAGCAGCTTTGGGCAGGGAAGTCCCACTAATGAAAAACTGTTTTTT.

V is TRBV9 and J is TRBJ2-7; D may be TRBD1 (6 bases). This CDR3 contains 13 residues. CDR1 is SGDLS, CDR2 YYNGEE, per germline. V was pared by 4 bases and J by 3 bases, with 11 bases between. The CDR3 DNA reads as TGTGCCAGCAGCACGGGACAAAACTACGAGCAGTACTTC. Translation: CASSTGQNYEQYF.

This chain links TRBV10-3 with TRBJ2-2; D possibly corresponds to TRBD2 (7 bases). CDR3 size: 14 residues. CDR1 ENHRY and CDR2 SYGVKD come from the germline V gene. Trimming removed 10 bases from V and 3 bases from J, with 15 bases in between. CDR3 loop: CATGEGGDTGELFF. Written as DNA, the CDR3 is TGTGCCACCGGGGAGGGGGGCGACACCGGGGAGCTGTTTTTT.

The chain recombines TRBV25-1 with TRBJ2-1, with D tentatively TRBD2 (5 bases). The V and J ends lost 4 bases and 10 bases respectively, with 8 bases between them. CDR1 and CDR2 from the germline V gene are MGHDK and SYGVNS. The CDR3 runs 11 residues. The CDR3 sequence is CASSAQREQFF. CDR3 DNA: TGTGCCAGCAGTGCCCAGCGGGAGCAGTTCTTC.

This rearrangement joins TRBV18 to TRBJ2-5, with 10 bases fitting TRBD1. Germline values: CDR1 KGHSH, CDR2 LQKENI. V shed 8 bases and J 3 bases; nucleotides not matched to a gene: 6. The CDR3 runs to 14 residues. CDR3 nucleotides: TGTGCCAGCACTAGACAGGGGGCCGAAGAGACCCAGTACTTC. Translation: CASTRQGAEETQYF.

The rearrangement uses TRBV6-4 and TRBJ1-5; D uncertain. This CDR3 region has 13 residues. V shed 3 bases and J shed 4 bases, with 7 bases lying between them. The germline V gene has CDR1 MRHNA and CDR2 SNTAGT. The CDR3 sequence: CASSETLNQPQHF. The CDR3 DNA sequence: TGTGCCAGCAGTGAAACTTTGAATCAGCCCCAGCATTTT.

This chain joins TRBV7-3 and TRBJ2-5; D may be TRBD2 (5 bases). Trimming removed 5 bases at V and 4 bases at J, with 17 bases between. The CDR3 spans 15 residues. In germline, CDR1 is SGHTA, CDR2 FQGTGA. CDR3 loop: CASSPSSAGLETQYF. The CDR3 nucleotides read TGTGCCAGCAGCCCATCTTCCGCGGGCCTAGAGACCCAGTACTTC.

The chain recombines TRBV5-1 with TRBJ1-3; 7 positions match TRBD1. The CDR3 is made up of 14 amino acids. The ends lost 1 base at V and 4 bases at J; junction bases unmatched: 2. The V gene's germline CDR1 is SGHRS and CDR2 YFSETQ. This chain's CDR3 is CASSLTGVGNTIYF. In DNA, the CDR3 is TGCGCCAGCAGCTTGACAGGGGTCGGAAACACCATATATTTT.

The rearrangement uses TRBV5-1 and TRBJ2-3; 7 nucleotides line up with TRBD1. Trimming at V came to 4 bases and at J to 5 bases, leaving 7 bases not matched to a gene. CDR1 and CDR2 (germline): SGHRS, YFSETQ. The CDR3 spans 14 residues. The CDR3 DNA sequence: TGCGCCAGCAGCCCCGGGGACAGTTTAGATACGCAGTATTTT. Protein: CASSPGDSLDTQYF.

The CDR3 is CASSSDRTGELFF. CDR3 nucleotides: TGTGCCAGCAGCTCCGACAGGACCGGGGAGCTGTTTTTT. The chain is built from TRBV7-8 and TRBJ2-2; tentatively, D is TRBD1 (6 bases). Germline V gene lookup returns CDR1 SGHVS and CDR2 FQNEAQ. V shed 4 bases and J shed 5 bases, with 8 bases lying between them. The CDR3 runs 13 residues. Using reference TRBV7-8 and TRBJ2-2 for the parts outside the CDR3, the full variable domain is GAGVSQSPRYKVAKRGQDVALRCDPISGHVSLFWYQQALGQGPEFLTYFQNEAQLDKSGLPSDRFFAERPEGSVSTLKIQRTQQEDSAVYLCASSSDRTGELFFGEGSRLTVL.

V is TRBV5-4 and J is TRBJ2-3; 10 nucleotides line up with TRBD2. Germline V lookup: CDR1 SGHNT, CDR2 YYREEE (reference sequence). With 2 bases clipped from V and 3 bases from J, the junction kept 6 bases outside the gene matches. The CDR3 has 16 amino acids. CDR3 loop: CASSLSGRALTDTQYF. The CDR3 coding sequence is TGTGCCAGCAGCTTAAGCGGGAGGGCCTTAACAGATACGCAGTATTTT.

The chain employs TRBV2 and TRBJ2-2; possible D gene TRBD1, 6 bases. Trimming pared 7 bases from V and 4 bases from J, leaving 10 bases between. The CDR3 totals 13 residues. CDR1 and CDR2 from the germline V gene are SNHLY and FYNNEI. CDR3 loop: CASTRGGTGELFF. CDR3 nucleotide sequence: TGTGCCAGCACCCGAGGGGGCACCGGGGAGCTGTTTTTT.

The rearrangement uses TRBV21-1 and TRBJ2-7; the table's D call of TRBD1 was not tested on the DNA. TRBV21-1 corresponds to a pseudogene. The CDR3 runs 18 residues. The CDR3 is CASSKGGLGTGAKNEQYF. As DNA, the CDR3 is TGTGCCAGCAGCAAAGGGGGGTTAGGGACAGGGGCGAAGAACGAGCAGTACTTC.

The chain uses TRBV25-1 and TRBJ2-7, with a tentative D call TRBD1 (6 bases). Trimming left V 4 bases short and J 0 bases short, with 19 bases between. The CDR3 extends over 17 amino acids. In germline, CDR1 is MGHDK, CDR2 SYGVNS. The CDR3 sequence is CASSGKTQGTPSYEQYF. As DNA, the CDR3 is TGTGCCAGCAGTGGAAAGACGCAGGGGACACCCTCCTACGAGCAGTACTTC.

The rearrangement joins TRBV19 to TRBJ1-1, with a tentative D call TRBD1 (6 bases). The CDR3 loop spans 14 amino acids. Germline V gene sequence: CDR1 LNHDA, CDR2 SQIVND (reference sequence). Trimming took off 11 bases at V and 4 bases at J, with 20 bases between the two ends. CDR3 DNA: TGTGCCGCCGTAAACACAGGGATGGGCACTGAAGCTTTCTTT. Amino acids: CAAVNTGMGTEAFF.

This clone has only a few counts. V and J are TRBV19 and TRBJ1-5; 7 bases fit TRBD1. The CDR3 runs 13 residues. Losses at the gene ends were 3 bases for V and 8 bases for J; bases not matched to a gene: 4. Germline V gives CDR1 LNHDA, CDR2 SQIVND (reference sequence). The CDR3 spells CASSIPGQKPQHF. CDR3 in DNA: TGTGCCAGTAGTATCCCGGGACAGAAGCCCCAGCATTTT.

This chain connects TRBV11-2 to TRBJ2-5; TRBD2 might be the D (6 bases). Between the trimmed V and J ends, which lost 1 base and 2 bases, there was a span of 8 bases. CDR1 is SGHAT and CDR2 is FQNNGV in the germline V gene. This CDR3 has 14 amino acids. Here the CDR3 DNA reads TGTGCCAGCAGCTTAGGGAGGGCGCAAGAGACCCAGTACTTC. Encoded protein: CASSLGRAQETQYF.

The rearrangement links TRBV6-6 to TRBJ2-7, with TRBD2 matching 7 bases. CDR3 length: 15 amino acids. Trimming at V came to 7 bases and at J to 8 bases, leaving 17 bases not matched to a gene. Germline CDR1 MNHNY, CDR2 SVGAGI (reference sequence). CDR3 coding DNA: TGTGCCAGCACCTCTGCTAGCGGAACGGGTCTCAAGCAGTACTTC. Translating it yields CASTSASGTGLKQYF.

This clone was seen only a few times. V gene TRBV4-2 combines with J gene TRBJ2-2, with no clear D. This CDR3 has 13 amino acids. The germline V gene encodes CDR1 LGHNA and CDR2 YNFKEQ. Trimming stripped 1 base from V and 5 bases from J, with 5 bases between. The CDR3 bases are TGTGCCAGCAGCCAAGGGCCAACCGGGGAGCTGTTTTTT. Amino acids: CASSQGPTGELFF.

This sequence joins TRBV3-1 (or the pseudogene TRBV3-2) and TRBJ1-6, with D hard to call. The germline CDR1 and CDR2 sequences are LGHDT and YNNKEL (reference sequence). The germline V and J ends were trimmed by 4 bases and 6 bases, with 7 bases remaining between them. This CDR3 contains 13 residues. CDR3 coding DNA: TGTGCCAGCAGCCGGGAGACTAATTCACCCCTCCACTTT. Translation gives CASSRETNSPLHF.